The 29 T cell receptor beta chains listed next were all sequenced from one sample in a study of control samples from healthy donors and cancer patients. Sequencing used immunoSEQ multiplex PCR; TCRdb keeps in-frame clones, though not all of them. The sample lists approximately 100,000 clones, around 88% occurring once. Sequencing was done on a sample of blood. The receptors derive from a man aged 25 to 40 in good health.

V is TRBV18 and J is TRBJ2-7; D not certain. Trimming pared 6 bases from V and 9 bases from J, leaving 18 bases between. The CDR3 is 13 residues long. Germline V gene data show CDR1 as KGHSH and CDR2 as LQKENI. CDR3: CASSLIEQRGQYF. CDR3 DNA sequence: TGTGCCAGCTCCCTCATCGAGCAGCGTGGGCAGTACTTC.

The rearrangement joins TRBV9 to TRBJ2-1, with D possibly TRBD2 on 6 matching bases. The CDR3 is 15 residues long. Trimming removed 4 bases from V and 5 bases from J, with 16 bases in between. Germline V lookup: CDR1 SGDLS, CDR2 YYNGEE. Here the CDR3 DNA reads TGTGCCAGCAGCAAAGCCGAGGGGAGGAACAATGAGCAGTTCTTC. Its protein product is CASSKAEGRNNEQFF.

The table lists this clone with a count of one. The chain links TRBV29-1 to TRBJ1-2; the D is unclear. The germline CDR1 and CDR2 sequences are SQVTM and ANQGSEA. With 4 bases removed from V and 3 bases from J, the gap between germline ends came to 12 bases. The CDR3 spans 13 residues. In DNA, the CDR3 is TGCAGCGTTGTTGGTGGGCAGCACTATGGCTACACCTTC. Its translation: CSVVGGQHYGYTF.

The chain employs TRBV30 and TRBJ1-5, with TRBD1 as a possible D gene (5 bases). The CDR3 is 15 amino acids. Germline lookup yields CDR1 GTSNPN and CDR2 SVGIG (reference sequence). Trimming took 0 bases from V and 6 from J, leaving 15 bases between them. The CDR3 here is CAWSVRRAGGQPQHF. As DNA, the CDR3 is TGTGCCTGGAGTGTACGCAGGGCCGGGGGTCAGCCCCAGCATTTT. Supplemented by reference TRBV30 and TRBJ1-5, the full variable domain reads SQTIHQWPATLVQPVGSPLSLECTVEGTSNPNLYWYRQAAGRGLQLLFYSVGIGQISSEVPQNLSASRPQDRQFILSSKKLLLSDSGFYLCAWSVRRAGGQPQHFGDGTRLSIL.

This chain joins TRBV5-5 and TRBJ1-2; D call uncertain. CDR1 SGHKS and CDR2 YYEKEE come from the germline V gene (reference sequence). The V and J ends lost 0 bases and 0 bases respectively, with 6 bases between them. The CDR3 covers 14 residues. CDR3 protein: CASSLAKANYGYTF. DNA for the CDR3: TGTGCCAGCAGCTTGGCGAAAGCTAACTATGGCTACACCTTC. Filled out from reference TRBV5-5 and TRBJ1-2, the complete variable domain reads DAGVTQSPTHLIKTRGQQVTLRCSPISGHKSVSWYQQVLGQGPQFIFQYYEKEERGRGNFPDRFSARQFPNYSSELNVNALLLGDSALYLCASSLAKANYGYTFGSGTRLTVV.

The rearrangement joins TRBV4-1 to TRBJ2-1; tentative D call: TRBD2 (5 bases). V lost 1 base, J lost 2 bases, and 18 bases lay in between. Looked up from germline, CDR1 is MGHRA and CDR2 is YSYEKL. This CDR3 region has 18 residues. In DNA, the CDR3 is TGCGCCAGCAGCCAAGCCCAAGGAAGAGGAGCGGCCTACAATGAGCAGTTCTTC. This sequence encodes CASSQAQGRGAAYNEQFF.

The rearrangement joins TRBV9 to TRBJ2-2, with 12 bases matching TRBD2. The ends lost 1 base at V and 4 bases at J; junction bases unmatched: 2. The CDR3 is 16 amino acids. Germline values: CDR1 SGDLS, CDR2 YYNGEE. CDR3 DNA: TGTGCCAGCAGCGTACTAGCGGGAGGGGGCACCGGGGAGCTGTTTTTT. Residues: CASSVLAGGGTGELFF.

CDR3 sequence reads: CASSGSPETQYF. The CDR3 bases are TGTGCCAGCAGCGGGAGTCCGGAGACCCAGTACTTC. The rearrangement uses TRBV2 and TRBJ2-5, with TRBD2 as a possible D gene (6 bases). Between the trimmed V and J ends, which lost 6 bases and 5 bases, there was a span of 10 bases. Germline-derived CDR1 and CDR2 are SNHLY and FYNNEI. The CDR3 consists of 12 residues.

The rearrangement uses TRBV20-1 and TRBJ2-5; D perhaps matches TRBD2 (6 bases). Germline CDR1 and CDR2: DFQATT and SNEGSKA (reference sequence). Trimming pared 6 bases from V and 5 bases from J, leaving 10 bases between. The CDR3 is 11 amino acids. DNA for the CDR3: TGCAGTGCAAGACTAGTGGAGACCCAGTACTTC. It encodes CSARLVETQYF.

This clone was found a few times. The gene calls are TRBV28 and TRBJ2-7, with D perhaps given as TRBD1 or TRBD2 (7 bases each). V lost 5 bases and J 2 bases, leaving 19 bases between the germline ends. Per germline, CDR1 MDHEN and CDR2 SYDVKM. The CDR3 is 16 residues long. The CDR3 bases are TGTGCCAGCAGTGGACCAGGGGGGGATCAAGCCTACGAGCAGTACTTC. This encodes CASSGPGGDQAYEQYF.

This clone occurred many times. The J gene is TRBJ2-7, the V gene TRBV7-3; a possible D gene is TRBD1 (6 bases). The CDR3 consists of 13 residues. V lost 3 bases and J lost 2, with 8 bases in between. Germline V gives CDR1 SGHTA, CDR2 FQGTGA. The CDR3 region is CASSLDSTYEQYF. CDR3 bases: TGTGCCAGCAGCTTGGACAGCACCTACGAGCAGTACTTC. Supplemented by reference TRBV7-3 and TRBJ2-7, the full variable domain reads GAGVSQTPSNKVTEKGKYVELRCDPISGHTALYWYRQSLGQGPEFLIYFQGTGAADDSGLPNDRFFAVRPEGSVSTLKIQRTERGDSAVYLCASSLDSTYEQYFGPGTRLTVT.

The chain links TRBV5-1 to TRBJ2-4, with D possibly matching TRBD1 (6 bases). The germline V gene has CDR1 SGHRS and CDR2 YFSETQ. V was shortened by 8 bases and J by 0 bases, with 18 bases between the two germline ends. This CDR3 region has 16 residues. The CDR3 region has the DNA TGCGCCAGAACCCCGGGACACATCATAGCCAAAAACATTCAGTACTTC. The encoded protein is CARTPGHIIAKNIQYF.

The gene calls are TRBV2 and TRBJ2-2, with D perhaps TRBD2 (6 bases). In germline, CDR1 is SNHLY, CDR2 FYNNEI. CDR3 length equals 15 residues. V was shortened by 2 bases and J by 2 bases, with 9 bases between the two germline ends. CDR3 region: CASSERRGNTGELFF. The CDR3 coding sequence is TGTGCCAGCAGTGAAAGGAGGGGTAACACCGGGGAGCTGTTTTTT. Using reference TRBV2 and TRBJ2-2 for the parts outside the CDR3, the full variable domain is EPEVTQTPSHQVTQMGQEVILRCVPISNHLYFYWYRQILGQKVEFLVSFYNNEISEKSEIFDDQFSVERPDGSNFTLKIRSTKLEDSAMYFCASSERRGNTGELFFGEGSRLTVL.

Here the CDR3 DNA reads TGTGCCAGCAGCTCCCGGACAGGGGATCTCTACGAGCAGTACTTC. Its translation is CASSSRTGDLYEQYF. The rearrangement joins TRBV6-5 to TRBJ2-7; 9 bases line up with TRBD1. This CDR3 comprises 15 residues. Germline assignment: CDR1 MNHEY and CDR2 SVGAGI. V dropped 6 bases and J dropped 3; count of bases not matched to a gene: 9.

This rearrangement joins TRBV10-3 to TRBJ1-4; 7 positions agree with TRBD1. The CDR3 length is 15 residues. CDR1 ENHRY and CDR2 SYGVKD come from the germline V gene. V lost 6 bases, J lost 3 bases, and 7 bases stayed unmatched. The CDR3 DNA follows: TGTGCCATCAGGAACGGACAGGACCCTAATGAAAAACTGTTTTTT. It yields the protein CAIRNGQDPNEKLFF.

The chain carries TRBV2 and TRBJ2-1, with 13 nucleotides matching TRBD2. CDR3 length: 15 residues. Trimming took 6 bases from V and 7 from J; bases not matched to a gene: 6. From germline, CDR1 is SNHLY and CDR2 FYNNEI. The CDR3: CASRGLAGVGNEQFF. CDR3 DNA: TGTGCCAGCAGAGGACTAGCGGGAGTTGGGAATGAGCAGTTCTTC.

The J gene is TRBJ2-7, the V gene TRBV5-1, with a tentative D call TRBD2 (5 bases). There are 14 residues in the CDR3. V lost 2 bases and J 0 bases, leaving 9 bases between the germline ends. Germline-derived CDR1 and CDR2 are SGHRS and YFSETQ. This chain's CDR3 is CASSFGLSSYEQYF. The DNA for the CDR3 is TGCGCCAGCAGCTTTGGACTTAGCTCCTACGAGCAGTACTTC.

The chain uses TRBV24-1 and TRBJ2-1, with TRBD1 matching over 9 bases. The germline CDR1 and CDR2 sequences are KGHDR and SFDVKD. Trimming at V came to 3 bases and at J to 2 bases, leaving 7 bases not matched to a gene. The CDR3 is made up of 17 amino acids. CDR3 sequence (DNA): TGTGCCACCAGTGATCCCCTAACAGGGGGCGCCTACAATGAGCAGTTCTTC. Its protein is CATSDPLTGGAYNEQFF.

This rearrangement joins TRBV30 to TRBJ1-5, with unresolved D. Per germline, CDR1 GTSNPN and CDR2 SVGIG (reference sequence). The CDR3 loop spans 13 amino acids. V dropped 2 bases and J dropped 0 bases, with 5 bases sitting between them. The DNA for the CDR3 is TGTGCCTGGAGTTGGTATAGCAATCAGCCCCAGCATTTT. This gives the protein CAWSWYSNQPQHF.

CDR3 coding DNA: TGTGCCAGCAGCGAGCCGGGAGGCGGCAATCAGCCCCAGCATTTT. It is translated as CASSEPGGGNQPQHF. The rearrangement joins TRBV7-9 to TRBJ1-5; D remains ambiguous. Trimming pared 5 bases from V and 2 bases from J, leaving 13 bases between. CDR1 and CDR2 from the germline V gene are SEHNR and FQNEAQ (reference sequence). The CDR3 spans 15 residues.

The chain is built from TRBV5-1 and TRBJ2-7, with a possible D match to TRBD2 (6 bases). The V end was cut by 0 bases, the J end by 4 bases, with 14 bases between. This CDR3 has 15 residues. CDR1 is SGHRS, CDR2 YFSETQ, per germline. In DNA, the CDR3 is TGCGCCAGCAGCTTGGGTAGCGGAGAAGTATACGAGCAGTACTTC. Protein product: CASSLGSGEVYEQYF.

The rearrangement joins TRBV5-4 to TRBJ2-7; a possible D gene is TRBD2 (6 bases). Trimming left V 4 bases short and J 2 bases short, with 16 bases between. The CDR3 contains 15 residues. Germline V gene sequence: CDR1 SGHNT, CDR2 YYREEE (reference sequence). The CDR3 here is CASSPGGSSAYEQYF. DNA for the CDR3: TGTGCCAGCAGCCCCGGAGGGAGTAGCGCCTACGAGCAGTACTTC.

V and J are TRBV29-1 and TRBJ1-1; D not resolved. V lost 5 bases to trimming and J lost 3 bases, with 7 bases between them. This CDR3 is 11 amino acids long. Germline V lookup: CDR1 SQVTM, CDR2 ANQGSEA. The CDR3 loop is CSVKGYTEAFF. The CDR3 nucleotides are TGCAGCGTTAAAGGGTACACTGAAGCTTTCTTT.

The rearrangement uses TRBV4-1 and TRBJ2-3; weak D call: TRBD1 (7 bases). Germline loops: CDR1 MGHRA, CDR2 YSYEKL. The CDR3 contains 16 residues. V dropped 0 bases and J dropped 2 bases, with 12 bases sitting between them. The CDR3 DNA sequence: TGCGCCAGCAGCCAAGAACGGAGGGGGCCCACAGATACGCAGTATTTT. It codes for CASSQERRGPTDTQYF.

This sequence joins TRBV5-8 and TRBJ2-7; 9 positions agree with TRBD1. CDR3 length: 15 residues. Germline CDR1 is SGHTS and CDR2 is YDEGEE. With V trimmed by 1 base and J by 2 bases, 4 bases remained unmatched. The CDR3: CASSLRDRVAYEQYF. The DNA of the CDR3 is TGTGCCAGCAGCTTGAGGGACAGGGTCGCCTACGAGCAGTACTTC.

V is TRBV24-1 and J is TRBJ1-2; TRBD1 matches at 8 bases. This CDR3 contains 15 residues. CDR1 is KGHDR and CDR2 is SFDVKD in the germline V gene. V lost 6 bases and J lost 2; bases outside the gene matches: 7. As DNA, the CDR3 is TGTGCCACCAGTTTTGCGTCAGGGGGCAACTATGGCTACACCTTC. Amino acids: CATSFASGGNYGYTF.

This chain connects TRBV2 to TRBJ2-1, with 10 nucleotides matching TRBD1. Germline assignment: CDR1 SNHLY and CDR2 FYNNEI. V dropped 6 bases and J dropped 3; count of bases not matched to a gene: 5. The CDR3 is 15 residues long. CDR3 sequence reads: CASRGGTGDYNEQFF. In DNA, the CDR3 is TGTGCCAGCAGGGGTGGGACAGGGGACTACAATGAGCAGTTCTTC.

The gene calls are TRBV6-2 or TRBV6-3 and TRBJ2-1; D gene uncertain. V was trimmed by 6 bases and J by 5 bases, leaving 11 bases between them. This CDR3 is 13 amino acids long. In germline, CDR1 is MNHEY, CDR2 SVGEGT. The CDR3, as DNA: TGTGCCAGCAGCAGAACCTACCACAATGAGCAGTTCTTC. This encodes CASSRTYHNEQFF.

The gene calls are TRBV2 and TRBJ2-5, with TRBD1 matching over 8 bases. Germline-derived CDR1 and CDR2 are SNHLY and FYNNEI. The CDR3 covers 16 residues. The junction had 4 bases not matched to a gene; V was cut back by 1 base and J by 0 bases. CDR3 nucleotides: TGTGCCAGCAGTGAAGGAACGGACAGGGACCAAGAGACCCAGTACTTC. As protein: CASSEGTDRDQETQYF.